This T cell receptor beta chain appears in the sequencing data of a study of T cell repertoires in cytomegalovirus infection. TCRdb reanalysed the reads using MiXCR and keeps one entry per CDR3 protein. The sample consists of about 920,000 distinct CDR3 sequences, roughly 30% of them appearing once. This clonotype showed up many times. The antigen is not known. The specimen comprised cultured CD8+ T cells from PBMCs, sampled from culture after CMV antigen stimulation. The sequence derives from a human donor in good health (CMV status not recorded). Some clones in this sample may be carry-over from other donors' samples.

Written as DNA, the CDR3 is TGTGCCAGCAGCTTAAGTAGCGGACCATACTACAATGAGCAGTTCTTC. This encodes CASSLSSGPYYNEQFF. The chain combines TRBV7-3 with TRBJ2-1; D might be TRBD2 (6 bases). The CDR3 sequence is 16 residues long. V lost 1 base, J lost 3 bases, and 13 bases lay in between. CDR1 and CDR2 (germline): SGHTA, FQGTGA.